Following are 9 T cell receptor beta chains from one sample sequenced in a study of tumor and adjacent non-tumor tissue in lung cancer. This sample's RNA came from whole unsorted tissue. The normal lung tissue was taken more than 3 cm from the tumor edge. The library came from three nested PCR rounds adapted from ARM-PCR protocols. TCRdb fed the multiplex PCR reads into MiXCR, producing one record per CDR3 protein. The table includes 90,000 to 120,000 distinct CDR3 sequences, about 62% detected once. The specimen was distant non-tumor lung tissue. These TCRs come from a man aged 30-40 years with non-small cell lung cancer.

On this clonotype itself: At one end, the junction sequence differs from germline, possibly due to a read error. The chain is built from TRBV11-2 and TRBJ2-5; D ambiguous. CDR1 and CDR2 (germline): SGHAT, FQNNGV. The CDR3 contains 12 residues. CDR3 DNA: TGTGCCAGCACCTTGACTGGAGAGACCCAGTATTTC. This encodes CASTLTGETQYF.

This clonotype was observed a few times. This may come from a read error, since a much larger clone is one base off. J is TRBJ1-2 and V is TRBV20-1; 12 positions match TRBD1. The CDR3 runs to 17 residues. Trimming took 6 bases from V and 3 from J; bases not matched to a gene: 14. Germline loops: CDR1 DFQATT, CDR2 SNEGSKA (reference sequence). The CDR3 coding sequence is TGCAGTGCCTCCTACCGGGACAGGGGGCGATACTACTATGGCTACACCTTC. Encoded protein: CSASYRDRGRYYYGYTF.

Of note for this clonotype: A read error may be the cause here, since a much bigger clone is one base away. The V gene is TRBV6-6, the J gene TRBJ2-3, with D perhaps matching TRBD2 (5 bases). The V and J ends lost 3 bases and 8 bases respectively, with 6 bases between them. The CDR3 runs to 11 residues. Per the germline V gene, CDR1 is MNHNY and CDR2 is SVGAGI (reference sequence). The CDR3 DNA reads as TGTGCCAGCAGTTATGGAGGTACGCAGTATTTT. It translates to CASSYGGTQYF.

For this clonotype: Sequence at one end of the junction differs from germline and may be a read error. V and J are TRBV12-3 or TRBV12-4 and TRBJ2-2, with D possibly matching TRBD2 (5 bases). This CDR3 comprises 14 residues. The CDR3 sequence: CASSLLGFAGELLF. CDR3 bases: TGTGCCAGCAGTTTACTAGGGTTTGCCGGGGAGCTGCTTTTT.

This chain connects TRBV5-1 to TRBJ2-2; 7 nucleotides match TRBD2. Germline trimming cut 8 bases from V and 7 bases from J; bases unmatched to any gene: 14. This CDR3 comprises 15 residues. Germline CDR1 reads SGHRS; CDR2 reads YFSETQ. The CDR3: CARPTGGRVLGELFF. In DNA, the CDR3 is TGCGCCAGACCGACGGGAGGAAGGGTACTCGGGGAGCTGTTTTTT.

Points on this clonotype: A read error may be the cause here, since a much bigger clone is one base away. V usage is TRBV12-3 or TRBV12-4 and J usage is TRBJ2-1; D call uncertain. The CDR3 totals 13 residues. The V gene lost 5 bases and the J gene lost 5 bases, with 10 bases spanning the gap. This CDR3 is CASSVVADNEQFF. DNA of the CDR3: TGTGCCAGCAGTGTAGTGGCAGACAATGAGCAGTTCTTC.

This clonotype was seen ten or more times. The chain joins TRBV4-1 to TRBJ2-7; 14 bases line up with TRBD2. CDR1 is MGHRA and CDR2 is YSYEKL in the germline V gene. The CDR3 has 15 residues. V was pared by 5 bases and J by 3 bases, with 3 bases of the junction left unmatched. The CDR3 spells CASSSTSGRDYEQYF. The CDR3, as DNA: TGCGCCAGCAGCTCGACTAGCGGGAGGGACTACGAGCAGTACTTC.

The rearrangement links TRBV12-5 to TRBJ2-1; 9 bases agree with TRBD1. In germline, CDR1 is LGHNT, CDR2 FRNRAP. This CDR3 is built from 14 residues. The V and J ends lost 7 bases and 12 bases, in that order; junction bases with no gene match: 13. The CDR3 sequence: CASATGTGPNRQFF. In DNA form, the CDR3 reads TGTGCTAGTGCTACCGGGACAGGGCCCAATAGGCAGTTCTTC.

This sequence joins TRBV6-6 and TRBJ2-1; no clear D. Trimming shortened V by 7 bases and J by 8 bases, and 9 bases separated the two germline ends. The CDR3 spans 11 residues. Germline loops: CDR1 MNHNY, CDR2 SVGAGI (reference sequence). This CDR3 reads CASIRVDEQFF. Written as DNA, the CDR3 is TGTGCCAGCATTCGCGTGGATGAGCAGTTCTTC.